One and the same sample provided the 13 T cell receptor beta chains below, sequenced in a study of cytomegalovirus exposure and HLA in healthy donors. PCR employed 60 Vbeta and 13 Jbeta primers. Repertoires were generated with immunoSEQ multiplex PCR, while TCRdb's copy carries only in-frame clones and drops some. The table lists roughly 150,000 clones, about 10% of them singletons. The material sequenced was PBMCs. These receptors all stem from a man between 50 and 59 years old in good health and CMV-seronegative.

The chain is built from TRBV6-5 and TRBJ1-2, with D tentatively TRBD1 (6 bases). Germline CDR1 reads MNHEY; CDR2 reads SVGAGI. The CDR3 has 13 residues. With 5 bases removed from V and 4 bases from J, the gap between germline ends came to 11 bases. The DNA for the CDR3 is TGTGCCAGCAGTATCGGGACACCCTATGGCTACACCTTC. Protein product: CASSIGTPYGYTF.

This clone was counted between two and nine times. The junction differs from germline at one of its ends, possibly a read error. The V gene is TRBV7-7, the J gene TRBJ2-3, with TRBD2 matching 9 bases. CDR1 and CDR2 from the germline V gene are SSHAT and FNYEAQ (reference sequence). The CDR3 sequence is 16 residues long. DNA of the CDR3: TGTGCTAGCAGCTTACGGGCGGGGGGGAGCACAGATACGCAGTATTTT. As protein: CASSLRAGGSTDTQYF.

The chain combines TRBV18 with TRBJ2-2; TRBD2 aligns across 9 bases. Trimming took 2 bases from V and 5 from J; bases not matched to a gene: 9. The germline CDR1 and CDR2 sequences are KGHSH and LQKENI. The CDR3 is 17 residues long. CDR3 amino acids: CASSPIAGVVKTGELFF. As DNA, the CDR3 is TGTGCCAGCTCACCAATAGCGGGAGTTGTGAAGACCGGGGAGCTGTTTTTT.

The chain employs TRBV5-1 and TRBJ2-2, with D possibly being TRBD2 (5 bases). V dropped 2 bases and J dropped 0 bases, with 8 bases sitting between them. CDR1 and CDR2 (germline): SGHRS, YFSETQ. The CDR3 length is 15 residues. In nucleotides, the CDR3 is TGCGCCAGCAGCTTTCCGGAGGCGAACACCGGGGAGCTGTTTTTT. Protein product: CASSFPEANTGELFF.

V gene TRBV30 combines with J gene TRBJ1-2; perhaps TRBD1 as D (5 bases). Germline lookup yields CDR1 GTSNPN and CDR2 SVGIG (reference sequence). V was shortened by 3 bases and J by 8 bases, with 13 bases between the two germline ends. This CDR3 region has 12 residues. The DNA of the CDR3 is TGTGCCTGGAGCGGGGGATTCTACGGCTACACCTTC. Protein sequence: CAWSGGFYGYTF.

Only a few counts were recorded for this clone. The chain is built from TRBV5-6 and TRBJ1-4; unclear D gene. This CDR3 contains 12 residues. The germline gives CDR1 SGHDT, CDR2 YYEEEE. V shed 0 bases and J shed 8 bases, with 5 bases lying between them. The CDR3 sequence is CASSLVSEKLFF. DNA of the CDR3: TGTGCCAGCAGCTTGGTTTCGGAAAAACTGTTTTTT.

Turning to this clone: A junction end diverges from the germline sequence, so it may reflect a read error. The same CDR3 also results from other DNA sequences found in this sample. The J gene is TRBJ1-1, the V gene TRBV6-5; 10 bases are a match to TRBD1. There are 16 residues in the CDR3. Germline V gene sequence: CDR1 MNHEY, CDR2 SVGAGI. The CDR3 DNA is TGTGCCAGCAGTTACTGGACAGGGGGAGGGCCCACTGAGGCTTTCTTT. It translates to CASSYWTGGGPTEAFF.

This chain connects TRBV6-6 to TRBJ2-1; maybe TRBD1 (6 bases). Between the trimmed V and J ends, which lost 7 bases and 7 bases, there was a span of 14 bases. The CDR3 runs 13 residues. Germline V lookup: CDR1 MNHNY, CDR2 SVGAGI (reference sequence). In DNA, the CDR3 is TGTGCCAGCACCGAGGACAGCGCTAATGAGCAGTTCTTC. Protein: CASTEDSANEQFF.

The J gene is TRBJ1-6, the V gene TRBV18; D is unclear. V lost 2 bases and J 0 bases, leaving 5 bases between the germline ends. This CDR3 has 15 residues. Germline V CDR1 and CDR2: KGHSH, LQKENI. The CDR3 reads CASSPNHSYNSPLHF. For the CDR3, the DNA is TGTGCCAGCTCACCAAATCACTCCTATAATTCACCCCTCCACTTT. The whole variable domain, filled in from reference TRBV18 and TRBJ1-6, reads NAGVMQNPRHLVRRRGQEARLRCSPMKGHSHVYWYRQLPEEGLKFMVYLQKENIIDESGMPKERFSAEFPKEGPSILRIQQVVRGDSAAYFCASSPNHSYNSPLHFGNGTRLTVT.

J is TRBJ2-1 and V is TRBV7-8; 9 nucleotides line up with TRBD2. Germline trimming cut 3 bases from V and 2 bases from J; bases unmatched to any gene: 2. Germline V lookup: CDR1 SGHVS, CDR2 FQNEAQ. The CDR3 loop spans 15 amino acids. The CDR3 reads CASSFLAGAYNEQFF. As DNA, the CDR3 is TGTGCCAGCAGCTTTTTAGCGGGGGCCTACAATGAGCAGTTCTTC.

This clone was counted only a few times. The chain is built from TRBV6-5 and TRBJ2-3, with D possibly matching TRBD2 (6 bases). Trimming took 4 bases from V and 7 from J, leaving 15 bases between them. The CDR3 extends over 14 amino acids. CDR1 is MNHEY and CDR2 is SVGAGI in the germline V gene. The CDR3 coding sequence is TGTGCCAGCAGTTTTAAGCCGGAGGGCAATACGCAGTATTTT. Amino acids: CASSFKPEGNTQYF.

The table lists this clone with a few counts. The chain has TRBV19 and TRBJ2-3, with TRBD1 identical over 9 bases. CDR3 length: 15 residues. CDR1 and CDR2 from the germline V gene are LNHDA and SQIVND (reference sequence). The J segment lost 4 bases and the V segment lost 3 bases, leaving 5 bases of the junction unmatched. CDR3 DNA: TGTGCCAGTAGTATCGGGACAGGGATATCAGATACGCAGTATTTT. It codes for CASSIGTGISDTQYF.

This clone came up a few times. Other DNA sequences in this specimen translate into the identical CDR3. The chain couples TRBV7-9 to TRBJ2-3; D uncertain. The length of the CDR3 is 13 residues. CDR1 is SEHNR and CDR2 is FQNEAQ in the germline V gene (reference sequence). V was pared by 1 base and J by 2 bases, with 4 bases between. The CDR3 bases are TGTGCCAGCAGCTTAGGGCTCACAGATACGCAGTATTTT. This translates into CASSLGLTDTQYF.